The text below deals with one T cell receptor beta chain. A read error may be the cause here, since a much bigger clone is one base away. TCRB libraries came from RNA via three nested multiplex PCR rounds. TCRB-specific cDNA synthesis used around 550 ng of total RNA. No unique molecular identifiers were described for these TCRB libraries. TCRdb passed the multiplex PCR reads through MiXCR, listing each CDR3 protein once. This sample has some 32,000 distinct CDR3 sequences, with around 60% found just once. The entry originates in a study of tumor-infiltrating lymphocytes in glioblastoma multiforme. The CDR3 is 15 amino acids. Germline CDR1 SEHNR, CDR2 FQNEAQ (reference sequence).

The receptor was derived from a male donor with glioblastoma. The chain joins TRBV7-9 to TRBJ2-1, with a weak D call TRBD1 (5 bases). The sequenced sample was brain tumor tissue. The CDR3 DNA is TGTGCCAGCAGCCTTCCCACAGGCCCTTACAATGAGCCGTTCTTC. This translates into CASSLPTGPYNEPFF. Supplemented by reference TRBV7-9 and TRBJ2-1, the full variable domain reads DTGVSQNPRHKITKRGQNVTFRCDPISEHNRLYWYRQTLGQGPEFLTYFQNEAQLEKSRLLSDRFSAERPKGSFSTLEIQRTEQGDSAMYLCASSLPTGPYNEPFFGPGTRLTVL.